This T cell receptor beta chain was profiled in a study of early T cells in non-severe SARS-CoV-2 infection. Overall study context: Sequenced bulk RNA came from whole blood that was unsorted, and chains were unpaired. Broader study findings: Private and CD4 specificities were missed by VDJdb matching, skewed to anti-spike CD8.

Individually, cDNA molecules had unique molecular identifiers attached to them. TCRdb analysed the 5' RACE reads with MiXCR anew, one entry per CDR3 protein. The data show 45,000 or so distinct CDR3 sequences, roughly 7% seen once. Concerning this clonotype itself: Its matching antigen is unknown.

J was trimmed by 9 bases and V by 4 bases; bases with no gene match: 11. CDR1 is SGHAT and CDR2 is FQNNGV in the germline V gene. The CDR3 covers 15 residues. The rearrangement joins TRBV11-2 to TRBJ2-3, with TRBD2 identical over 9 bases. The clonotype originates from an adult who was a healthcare worker with PCR-confirmed SARS-CoV-2 infection or an uninfected control (not recorded which). The sequenced sample consisted of whole blood. CDR3 amino acids: CASSSASGAPRTQYF. In DNA, the CDR3 is TGTGCCAGCAGCTCGGCTAGCGGGGCCCCCCGGACGCAGTATTTT.